This T cell receptor (beta chain) comes out of a study of molecular identifiers for immune sequencing clone quantification. Findings and caveats of the study: Clones that exceeded 20 RNA copies held over 99% of effector molecules, yet under 1% in naive cells.

Based on a CD8+CD4-CCR7+CD45RA+ profile, naive CD8 T cells were sorted. For this clonotype: Its antigen is unidentified. A much larger clone differs by one base, so this may be a read error.

The use of previously described methods and listed TCR primers produced the bulk TCR libraries. MiXCR was run by TCRdb on the PCR reads, yielding one entry per CDR3 protein. The repertoire holds fewer than 70,000 distinct CDR3 sequences, with 15% to 20% as singletons. The CDR3 contains 16 residues. Trimming shortened V by 2 bases and J by 6 bases, and 17 bases separated the two germline ends. CDR1 is MGHRA, CDR2 YSYEKL, per germline. The clonotype originates from a human donor in good health. Some libraries in this study had Jurkat cell RNA spiked in. The chain joins TRBV4-1 to TRBJ2-1; D might be TRBD1 (5 bases). The material sequenced was naive CD8+ T cells from blood, with Jurkat cell RNA spiked in. Subset meaning: FACS-sorted CD8+CD4-CCR7+CD45RA+ naive T cells. The CDR3 DNA is TGCGCCAGCAGCCAACGCGACAGAAGCTTCTGCAATGAGCAGTTCTTC. Residues: CASSQRDRSFCNEQFF.